The 17 T cell receptor beta chains below come from one sample, sequenced in a study of read filtering for tumor transcriptome and immune sequencing. This library used roughly 400 ng RNA and molecular barcoded adaptors spanning alpha/delta and beta/gamma chains. TCRdb re-analysed the reads in MiXCR, keeping a single row per CDR3 protein. The table shows 35,000 to 50,000 distinct CDR3 sequences, with 10% to 15% occurring only once. Sequenced material: a population of CD138-negative cells sorted from bone marrow. Source of these receptors: a donor over 35 with multiple myeloma.

On this clonotype itself: This may come from a read error, since a much larger clone is one base off. The J gene is TRBJ2-3, the V gene TRBV18, with a possible D match to TRBD1 (5 bases). The CDR3 contains 12 residues. CDR1 KGHSH and CDR2 LQKENI come from the germline V gene. The CDR3 DNA is TGTGCCAGCTCACCAGGGGCAGATACGCCGTATTTT. It encodes CASSPGADTPYF.

This clonotype was detected ten times or more. V is TRBV20-1 and J is TRBJ1-2; weak D call: TRBD1 (6 bases). The V gene lost 6 bases and the J gene lost 11 bases, with 10 bases spanning the gap. The CDR3 contains 9 residues. CDR1 is DFQATT, CDR2 SNEGSKA, per germline (reference sequence). CDR3 loop: CSAGQPYTF. The DNA for the CDR3 is TGCAGTGCAGGACAGCCGTACACCTTC.

This clonotype showed up just a few times. V gene TRBV20-1 combines with J gene TRBJ1-5, with TRBD1 matching 11 bases. Germline assignment: CDR1 DFQATT and CDR2 SNEGSKA (reference sequence). With 6 bases clipped from V and 0 bases from J, the junction kept 4 bases outside the gene matches. The length of the CDR3 is 15 residues. This CDR3 is CSARDRGYSNQPQHF. The DNA of the CDR3 is TGCAGTGCCAGGGACAGGGGGTATAGCAATCAGCCCCAGCATTTT.

This clonotype was detected many times. The CDR3 spells CASNPGQASREQFF. Written as DNA, the CDR3 is TGTGCCAGCAATCCGGGACAGGCATCTCGTGAGCAGTTCTTC. The chain has TRBV6-1 and TRBJ2-1; 8 nucleotides match TRBD1. After removal of 7 bases from V and 9 bases from J, the junction contained 11 bases not matched to a gene. The V gene's germline CDR1 is MNHNS and CDR2 SASEGT. The CDR3 is 14 residues long.

The sample holds a few counts of this clonotype. CDR3 sequence reads: CASSPGEGSYEQYF. Here the CDR3 DNA reads TGCGCCAGCAGCCCGGGAGAAGGGTCCTACGAGCAGTACTTC. V is TRBV5-1 and J is TRBJ2-7, with a possible D match to TRBD2 (6 bases). With 4 bases removed from V and 1 base from J, the gap between germline ends came to 12 bases. The germline gives CDR1 SGHRS, CDR2 YFSETQ. The CDR3 has 14 amino acids.

This clonotype came up many times. This rearrangement joins TRBV4-1 to TRBJ2-2; D possibly corresponds to TRBD2 (6 bases). The CDR3 sequence is 16 residues long. Trimming left V 4 bases short and J 7 bases short, with 19 bases between. The germline CDR1 and CDR2 sequences are MGHRA and YSYEKL. CDR3 amino acids: CASSRHRDSFGGELFF. The CDR3 DNA follows: TGCGCCAGCAGCCGCCACCGGGACTCTTTTGGCGGGGAGCTGTTTTTT.

Ten or more counts support this clonotype. The chain has TRBV5-5 and TRBJ2-3, with D possibly matching TRBD2 (5 bases). The V and J ends lost 4 bases and 2 bases respectively, with 20 bases between them. There are 17 residues in the CDR3. Germline V lookup: CDR1 SGHKS, CDR2 YYEKEE (reference sequence). The DNA for the CDR3 is TGTGCCAGCAGCACCCGGGGTGGGCCGATAGTCACAGATACGCAGTATTTT. The encoded protein is CASSTRGGPIVTDTQYF.

This clonotype was detected many times. The chain recombines TRBV28 with TRBJ2-2, with TRBD2 matching 7 bases. Germline V gene lookup returns CDR1 MDHEN and CDR2 SYDVKM. The length of the CDR3 is 14 residues. V trimming: 10 bases; J trimming: 5 bases; junction bases outside the gene matches: 10. The CDR3 nucleotides read TGTGCCATCGCGGGACTACCCAGAACCGGGGAGCTGTTTTTT. It encodes CAIAGLPRTGELFF.

This clonotype has a count of ten or more. V gene TRBV28 combines with J gene TRBJ1-5; no definite D call. Germline V gives CDR1 MDHEN, CDR2 SYDVKM. The V and J ends lost 4 bases and 5 bases respectively, with 6 bases between them. There are 12 residues in the CDR3. The CDR3 protein is CASSSLDQPQHF. The CDR3 DNA is TGTGCCAGCAGTTCTCTTGATCAGCCCCAGCATTTT. Full variable domain (outside the CDR3, taken from reference TRBV28 and TRBJ1-5): DVKVTQSSRYLVKRTGEKVFLECVQDMDHENMFWYRQDPGLGLRLIYFSYDVKMKEKGDIPEGYSVSREKKERFSLILESASTNQTSMYLCASSSLDQPQHFGDGTRLSIL.

At least ten counts were recorded for this clonotype. This chain uses TRBV12-3 or TRBV12-4 with TRBJ2-2; D uncertain. This CDR3 contains 15 residues. Trimming stripped 3 bases from V and 3 bases from J, with 11 bases between. CDR3 nucleotide sequence: TGTGCCAGCAGTTTCCTACGTTTGCACACCGGGGAGCTGTTTTTT. Protein sequence: CASSFLRLHTGELFF.

Ten or more counts support this clonotype. The V call is TRBV13, the J call TRBJ2-1; the match to TRBD2 covers 8 bases. With V trimmed by 6 bases and J by 5 bases, 9 bases remained unmatched. In germline, CDR1 is PRHDT, CDR2 FYEKMQ (reference sequence). This CDR3 has 15 residues. CDR3 sequence: CASRRIGGENNEQFF. The CDR3 nucleotides read TGTGCCAGCAGACGGATCGGGGGGGAGAACAATGAGCAGTTCTTC.

This clonotype was recorded at least ten times. The rearrangement links TRBV7-2 to TRBJ2-5, with a possible D match to TRBD1 (6 bases). Germline V gene data show CDR1 as SGHTA and CDR2 as FQGNSA. V lost 5 bases, J lost 0 bases, and 13 bases lay in between. This CDR3 contains 15 residues. The CDR3 here is CASSGQTGYQETQYF. In DNA, the CDR3 is TGTGCCAGCAGCGGACAGACTGGGTACCAAGAGACCCAGTACTTC.

With respect to this clonotype: The CDR3 carries no conserved terminal phenylalanine or tryptophan, so it likely arises from a read error. This chain links TRBV6-5 with TRBJ1-1; the D gene is possibly TRBD1 (5 bases). Trimming took 5 bases from V and 6 from J, leaving 16 bases between them. The length of the CDR3 is 14 residues. Germline CDR1 MNHEY, CDR2 SVGAGI. Here the CDR3 DNA reads TGTGCCAGCAGTCCCTCCAGGGTGGGGGCTGAAGCTTTCTCT. It specifies CASSPSRVGAEAFS.

V and J are TRBV24-1 and TRBJ2-3; D assignment may be TRBD1 or TRBD2 (5 bases each). V lost 4 bases to trimming and J lost 7 bases, with 17 bases between them. The CDR3 runs 15 residues. Germline loops: CDR1 KGHDR, CDR2 SFDVKD. The CDR3 loop is CATSDSGAGGNTQYF. In DNA, the CDR3 is TGTGCCACCAGTGACTCCGGGGCCGGTGGAAATACGCAGTATTTT.

This clonotype was counted at least ten times. The CDR3: CASKGTGTWSSYNEQFF. CDR3 DNA sequence: TGTGCCAGCAAAGGGACAGGGACCTGGAGCTCCTACAATGAGCAGTTCTTC. This chain links TRBV2 with TRBJ2-1; 9 nucleotides align to TRBD1. After removal of 7 bases from V and 0 bases from J, the junction contained 10 bases not matched to a gene. From germline, CDR1 is SNHLY and CDR2 FYNNEI. The CDR3 loop spans 17 amino acids.

About this clonotype: Since a much larger clone is just one base distant, this may be a read error. The chain couples TRBV7-9 to TRBJ2-3; possible D gene TRBD1, 7 bases. The germline V gene encodes CDR1 SEHNR and CDR2 FQNEAQ (reference sequence). This CDR3 is built from 16 residues. The CDR3 sequence: CASGLARRGGTDTQYF. DNA for the CDR3: TGTGCCAGCGGCTTAGCCCGCAGGGGGGGCACAGATACGCAGTATTTT.

This clonotype has at least ten counts. The rearrangement links TRBV7-2 to TRBJ2-2, with D perhaps matching TRBD2 (6 bases). V was trimmed by 0 bases and J by 8 bases, leaving 10 bases between them. The CDR3 has 14 residues. Germline values: CDR1 SGHTA, CDR2 FQGNSA. CDR3 sequence (DNA): TGTGCCAGCAGCTTAGCCCCACTAGCAGGGGAGCTGTTTTTT. Protein product: CASSLAPLAGELFF.